The text below deals with one T cell receptor beta chain. Under the authors' procedure: Estimation of nucleated cell counts was performed using reference gene primer amplification. Produced via immunoSEQ multiplex PCR; TCRdb's table is partial and in-frame only. The V and J calls and clone size were taken over from that table, and D and trimming were inferred from the DNA. The sample shows about 170,000 clones, approximately 83% of them seen only once. This sample stems from a study of blood T cell repertoires in COVID-19. Looking at the study overall: Acute and convalescent COVID-19 specimens originated in the United States, Italy and Spain. PBMCs, B-cell-depleted T cells, or T cells provided the cDNA or gDNA that made up the material.

The clonotype comes from a man in his sixties or seventies with active or convalescent COVID-19. Material for sequencing was peripheral blood.

CDR3 residues: CASSLNTPGREKLFF. In DNA, the CDR3 is TGTGCCAGCAGCTTAAATACACCTGGGCGTGAAAAACTGTTTTTT. V usage is TRBV7-9 and J usage is TRBJ1-4; D is undetermined. This CDR3 is 15 amino acids long. Germline V gene sequence: CDR1 SEHNR, CDR2 FQNEAQ (reference sequence). V was pared by 2 bases and J by 7 bases, with 14 bases between.